This TCR beta chain comes out of a study of PD-1 blockade in mismatch repair-deficient tumors. Study-level findings and limits: Rapid post-treatment expansion, then contraction, generally preceding radiologic response, marked tumor-resident clones.

To note about this clone: Its antigen is undetermined.

Libraries were prepared by immunoSEQ multiplex PCR; TCRdb keeps only in-frame clonotypes and omits some of them. The data show roughly 53,000 clones, about 80% seen once. A few pembrolizumab responders had their TCRs sequenced. The receptor was derived from an adult with mismatch repair-deficient cancer. Source: peripheral blood, taken 4 weeks after starting pembrolizumab.

CDR3 sequence (DNA): TGTGCCAGCAGTACCGGGACAGGGGGATACGGTGAGCAGTTCTTC. It is translated as CASSTGTGGYGEQFF. This chain joins TRBV2 and TRBJ2-1, with 11 bases fitting TRBD1. Trimming at V came to 5 bases and at J to 9 bases, leaving 9 bases not matched to a gene. Germline values: CDR1 SNHLY, CDR2 FYNNEI. This CDR3 contains 15 residues.